This T cell receptor beta chain was obtained from a study of regulatory T cells in long-lasting Graves disease. Study-level findings and limits: Favored gene segments in persistent disease were TRBV28, TRBJ1-2 and TRBJ2-5. Persistent Graves' disease cases displayed lower TCR diversity than newly diagnosed ones.

Remarks on this clonotype: Its antigen is undetermined.

The CDR3 loop spans 13 amino acids. V gave up 6 bases and J gave up 5 bases; unmatched junction bases: 9. Per the germline V gene, CDR1 is SQVTM and CDR2 is ANQGSEA. The authors built TCR beta libraries using iRepertoire HTBI primers and Arm-PCR of CDR3 regions. In the original analysis: Across the samples, identification revealed around 65 TRBV and 12 to 15 TRBJ segments. TCRdb passed the multiplex PCR reads through MiXCR, listing each CDR3 protein once. The V and J calls were not made by the authors but by TCRdb's processing. The sample shows roughly 400,000 distinct CDR3 sequences, over 20% of them seen only once. Time point meaning: persistent/refractory GD, antithyroid drugs over 5 years with positive TRAb. From RNA extracted from PBMCs, the TCR library was made. As a group, patients came from one endocrinology department in Xi'an, China.

The chain employs TRBV29-1 and TRBJ2-7; 8 nucleotides align to TRBD1. This material consisted of peripheral blood mononuclear cells (PBMCs), taken when the disease was refractory, from a patient treated with antithyroid drugs. This TCR derives from a female donor with Graves disease. The chain's CDR3 is CSVRTGLIDEQYF. The CDR3, as DNA: TGCAGCGTCCGGACAGGGTTGATCGACGAGCAGTACTTC.